This TCR beta chain was documented in a study of T-cell reconstitution after alpha-beta-depleted transplantation in children. The length of the CDR3 is 16 amino acids, counting both ends. Germline values: CDR1 MNHEY, CDR2 SVGAGI. Unique molecular identifiers featured in how the TCRbeta library was prepared. TCRdb re-derived calls from the PCR reads in MiXCR, one entry per CDR3 protein. The sample lists 190,000 or so distinct CDR3 sequences, about 6.8% occurring once. This clonotype has a handful of counts. The DNA is left out, because the CDR3 cannot be placed on it with certainty; the CDR3 is given as TCRdb lists it.

The starting material was PBMCs from the stem cell graft donor, obtained from the stem cell graft. This clonotype was sampled from a human donor who donated a stem cell graft to a child with Wiskott-Aldrich syndrome. V is TRBV6-5 and J is TRBJ2-2; TRBD2 is taken as the D call from the table, unchecked against the DNA. Here the CDR3 reads CASSYGRTRTPGSCFF.